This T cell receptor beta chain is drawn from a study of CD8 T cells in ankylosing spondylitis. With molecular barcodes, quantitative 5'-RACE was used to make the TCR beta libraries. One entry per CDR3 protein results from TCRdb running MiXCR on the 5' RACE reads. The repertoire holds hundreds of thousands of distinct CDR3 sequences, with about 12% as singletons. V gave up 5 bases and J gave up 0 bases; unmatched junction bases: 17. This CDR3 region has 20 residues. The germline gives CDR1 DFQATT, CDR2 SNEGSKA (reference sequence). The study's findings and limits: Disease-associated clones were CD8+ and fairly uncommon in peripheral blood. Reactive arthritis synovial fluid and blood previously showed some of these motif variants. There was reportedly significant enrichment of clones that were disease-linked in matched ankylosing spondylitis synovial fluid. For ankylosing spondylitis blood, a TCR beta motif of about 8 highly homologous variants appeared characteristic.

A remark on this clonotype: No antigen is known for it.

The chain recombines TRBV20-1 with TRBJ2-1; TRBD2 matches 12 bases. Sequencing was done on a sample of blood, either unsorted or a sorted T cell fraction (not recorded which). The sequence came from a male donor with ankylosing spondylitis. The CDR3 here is CSALRGPGTSGFSSYNEQFF. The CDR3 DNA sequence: TGCAGTGCTCTCAGGGGCCCCGGGACTAGCGGGTTTAGCTCCTACAATGAGCAGTTCTTC.